The 24 T cell receptor beta chains below come from one sample, sequenced in a study of blood T cell repertoires in COVID-19. Only in-frame clones appear in the TCRdb table, and some are missing; sequencing was by immunoSEQ multiplex PCR. The table records under 200,000 clones, 65% to 85% of them present only once. The sequencing sample was made of peripheral blood. These receptors all stem from a woman in her sixties with acute or convalescent COVID-19.

This clone occurred many times. The chain couples TRBV18 to TRBJ2-1; D remains ambiguous. CDR1 and CDR2 (germline): KGHSH, LQKENI. The CDR3 length is 15 residues. Deletions cut 1 base from V and 3 bases from J, with 10 bases between. The CDR3 reads CASSPRTSDYNEQFF. The CDR3, as DNA: TGTGCCAGCTCACCACGAACTTCCGACTACAATGAGCAGTTCTTC.

The chain has TRBV6-5 and TRBJ2-3; no clear D. The V and J ends lost 2 bases and 4 bases respectively, with 7 bases between them. The length of the CDR3 is 13 residues. The V gene's germline CDR1 is MNHEY and CDR2 SVGAGI. CDR3 nucleotide sequence: TGTGCCAGCAGTTACAGCATCTCAGATACGCAGTATTTT. Protein product: CASSYSISDTQYF.

This rearrangement joins TRBV6-6 to TRBJ2-7, with D tentatively TRBD2 (6 bases). V was pared by 4 bases and J by 5 bases, with 12 bases between. The length of the CDR3 is 13 residues. CDR1 MNHNY and CDR2 SVGAGI come from the germline V gene (reference sequence). CDR3 in amino acids: CASSFFRGDEQYF. CDR3 bases: TGTGCCAGCAGTTTTTTCCGCGGGGACGAGCAGTACTTC.

V gene TRBV5-1 combines with J gene TRBJ2-5; 11 bases are shared with TRBD2. The V and J ends lost 0 bases and 5 bases, in that order; junction bases with no gene match: 3. CDR3 length: 15 amino acids. The germline gives CDR1 SGHRS, CDR2 YFSETQ. CDR3 sequence reads: CASSLVTSGVETQYF. The CDR3 nucleotides read TGCGCCAGCAGCTTGGTGACTAGCGGGGTGGAGACCCAGTACTTC.

The chain is built from TRBV3-1 (or the pseudogene TRBV3-2) and TRBJ2-4; the match to TRBD2 covers 7 bases. The ends lost 4 bases at V and 5 bases at J; junction bases unmatched: 5. The CDR3 spans 14 residues. Looked up from germline, CDR1 is LGHDT and CDR2 is YNNKEL (reference sequence). The CDR3 spells CASSRGTNENIQYF. The CDR3 bases are TGTGCCAGCAGCCGAGGGACTAATGAAAACATTCAGTACTTC.

The chain is built from TRBV4-3 and TRBJ1-2; D is perhaps TRBD1 (6 bases). Trimming removed 0 bases from V and 4 bases from J, with 18 bases in between. The CDR3 length is 17 residues. The germline gives CDR1 LGHNA, CDR2 YSLEER. Here the CDR3 DNA reads TGCGCCAGCAGCCAAGAATGGGTCAGGGGCGAAGGCTATGGCTACACCTTC. It is translated as CASSQEWVRGEGYGYTF.

The sample holds one count of this clone. The chain employs TRBV2 and TRBJ2-1; 7 bases align to TRBD1. Germline CDR1 is SNHLY and CDR2 is FYNNEI. CDR3 length: 14 amino acids. Trimming at V came to 6 bases and at J to 5 bases, leaving 7 bases not matched to a gene. The CDR3 here is CASRVRGRDNEQFF. The CDR3, as DNA: TGTGCCAGCAGGGTGAGGGGGCGAGACAATGAGCAGTTCTTC.

The V and J genes are TRBV27 and TRBJ1-2; TRBD1 is a possible D gene (5 bases). CDR3 size: 14 residues. V was shortened by 2 bases and J by 2 bases, with 9 bases between the two germline ends. Germline V gene data show CDR1 as MNHEY and CDR2 as SMNVEV (reference sequence). The CDR3 nucleotides read TGTGCCAGCAGTTTAGGGCAGGGAAACTATGGCTACACCTTC. This encodes CASSLGQGNYGYTF.

CDR3 nucleotides: TGTGCCAGCAGTCCTACCCTACTCTACGAGCAGTACTTC. As protein: CASSPTLLYEQYF. The chain carries TRBV27 and TRBJ2-7, with D unclear. This CDR3 region has 13 residues. Trimming pared 5 bases from V and 3 bases from J, leaving 11 bases between. Germline CDR1 is MNHEY and CDR2 is SMNVEV (reference sequence).

This clone was detected only a few times. The chain joins TRBV7-3 to TRBJ1-2; 11 bases align to TRBD1. The CDR3 has 15 residues. Germline lookup yields CDR1 SGHTA and CDR2 FQGTGA. V lost 0 bases to trimming and J lost 8 bases; unmatched junction nucleotides: 5. The CDR3 loop is CASSLTPGQGEGYTF. CDR3 in DNA: TGTGCCAGCAGCTTAACTCCGGGACAGGGGGAAGGCTACACCTTC.

This chain uses TRBV2 with TRBJ1-1; TRBD1 might be the D (5 bases). This CDR3 region has 14 residues. Per the germline V gene, CDR1 is SNHLY and CDR2 is FYNNEI. Between the trimmed V and J ends, which lost 2 bases and 3 bases, there was a span of 10 bases. This CDR3 reads CASSERGGDTEAFF. The CDR3, as DNA: TGTGCCAGCAGTGAACGGGGCGGGGACACTGAAGCTTTCTTT.

CDR3 bases: TGTGCCAGCTCAGCGGTCGGGGACTGGCGATCTCTTGAGCAGTTCTTC. It specifies CASSAVGDWRSLEQFF. V gene TRBV18 combines with J gene TRBJ2-1, with a weak D call TRBD2 (6 bases). Germline loops: CDR1 KGHSH, CDR2 LQKENI. Trimming cost V 5 bases and J 9 bases, with 23 bases left between them. The CDR3 has 16 residues.

The chain couples TRBV7-9 to TRBJ2-2; 11 nucleotides align to TRBD1. V shed 5 bases, J shed 7 bases, and the junction held 9 bases outside the gene matches. Germline CDR1 SEHNR, CDR2 FQNEAQ (reference sequence). The CDR3 extends over 16 amino acids. CDR3 in amino acids: CASSPRTGGKHGELFF. The CDR3 region has the DNA TGTGCCAGCAGCCCTCGGACAGGGGGCAAGCACGGGGAGCTGTTTTTT.

This clone was seen more than once but under ten times. This sequence joins TRBV7-9 and TRBJ2-7, with 7 positions matching TRBD1. The J segment lost 4 bases and the V segment lost 5 bases, leaving 8 bases of the junction unmatched. Germline CDR1 reads SEHNR; CDR2 reads FQNEAQ (reference sequence). The CDR3 runs 14 residues. The CDR3 region is CASSPTGESYEQYF. The DNA of the CDR3 is TGTGCCAGCAGCCCAACAGGGGAGAGTTACGAGCAGTACTTC.

This clone was seen just once. V and J are TRBV7-2 and TRBJ1-1; D gene ambiguous. Per the germline V gene, CDR1 is SGHTA and CDR2 is FQGNSA. This CDR3 is built from 16 residues. Trimming pared 2 bases from V and 4 bases from J, leaving 17 bases between. The DNA of the CDR3 is TGTGCCAGCAGCTTAAGCGGGCGGAATCGGGCCACTGAAGCTTTCTTT. Protein product: CASSLSGRNRATEAFF.

The rearrangement links TRBV6-5 to TRBJ1-4; D may be TRBD1 (5 bases). In germline, CDR1 is MNHEY, CDR2 SVGAGI. V was trimmed by 6 bases and J by 8 bases, leaving 16 bases between them. The CDR3 has 14 amino acids. The chain's CDR3 is CASSLTGDREKLFF. CDR3 in DNA: TGTGCCAGCAGCCTTACGGGGGACCGGGAAAAACTGTTTTTT.

The CDR3 loop reads CATSAGRGQLILNTGELFF. In nucleotides, the CDR3 is TGTGCCACCAGTGCGGGCAGGGGCCAGCTTATTCTTAACACCGGGGAGCTGTTTTTT. The chain uses TRBV24-1 and TRBJ2-2; possible D gene TRBD1, 6 bases. Per germline, CDR1 KGHDR and CDR2 SFDVKD. The ends were cut back, 5 bases at V and 2 bases at J, with 23 bases in the middle. This CDR3 region has 19 residues.

This clone was seen a handful of times. The same CDR3 can be traced to other DNA sequences in this sample. The chain couples TRBV7-9 to TRBJ1-6; D not certain. Germline loops: CDR1 SEHNR, CDR2 FQNEAQ (reference sequence). The CDR3 loop spans 14 amino acids. V lost 5 bases and J lost 7, with 12 bases in between. The CDR3 sequence is CASSPGEGNSPLHF. In DNA, the CDR3 is TGTGCCAGCAGCCCTGGGGAGGGCAATTCACCCCTCCACTTT. The whole variable domain, remainder taken from reference TRBV7-9 and TRBJ1-6, is DTGVSQNPRHKITKRGQNVTFRCDPISEHNRLYWYRQTLGQGPEFLTYFQNEAQLEKSRLLSDRFSAERPKGSFSTLEIQRTEQGDSAMYLCASSPGEGNSPLHFGNGTRLTVT.

The chain joins TRBV30 to TRBJ2-5; no reliable D call. V lost 3 bases, J lost 5 bases, and 13 bases lay in between. The CDR3 spans 13 residues. Germline-derived CDR1 and CDR2 are GTSNPN and SVGIG (reference sequence). The CDR3 nucleotides read TGTGCCTGGAGGTCCGTTGGCCTGGAGACCCAGTACTTC. Its protein product is CAWRSVGLETQYF. Looking up the rest from reference TRBV30 and TRBJ2-5 gives the full variable domain: SQTIHQWPATLVQPVGSPLSLECTVEGTSNPNLYWYRQAAGRGLQLLFYSVGIGQISSEVPQNLSASRPQDRQFILSSKKLLLSDSGFYLCAWRSVGLETQYFGPGTRLLVL.

This sequence joins TRBV19 and TRBJ1-2; TRBD1 matches at 7 bases. The trim removed 3 bases at V and 6 bases at J, leaving 7 bases unmatched. Germline V gene data show CDR1 as LNHDA and CDR2 as SQIVND (reference sequence). This CDR3 contains 14 residues. The CDR3 sequence: CASSILAGGDGYTF. CDR3 bases: TGTGCCAGTAGTATCCTGGCAGGGGGAGATGGCTACACCTTC.

J is TRBJ1-2 and V is TRBV25-1; no definite D call. Germline assignment: CDR1 MGHDK and CDR2 SYGVNS. This CDR3 spans 14 amino acids. V was clipped by 8 bases and J by 4 bases, with 17 bases between them. CDR3 sequence: CASRLGPPSYGYTF. CDR3 bases: TGTGCCAGCCGTCTTGGGCCACCCTCCTATGGCTACACCTTC.

The chain uses TRBV9 and TRBJ1-2; D might be TRBD1 (5 bases). The germline V and J ends were trimmed by 3 bases and 5 bases, with 11 bases remaining between them. This CDR3 has 13 amino acids. The V gene's germline CDR1 is SGDLS and CDR2 YYNGEE. The CDR3 DNA reads as TGTGCCAGCAGCGAGGGGTCTCGGTATGGCTACACCTTC. Encoded protein: CASSEGSRYGYTF.

The CDR3 coding sequence is TGTGCCAGCAGCTTGCGGGGGGCCCGCACAGATACGCAGTATTTT. This translates into CASSLRGARTDTQYF. This chain joins TRBV7-2 and TRBJ2-3; 8 nucleotides line up with TRBD2. Germline V gene sequence: CDR1 SGHTA, CDR2 FQGNSA. The trim removed 3 bases at V and 1 base at J, leaving 3 bases unmatched. The CDR3 runs to 15 residues.

The chain combines TRBV30 with TRBJ2-7; TRBD2 agrees at 7 bases. Trimming cost V 2 bases and J 0 bases; bases outside gene matches: 10. This CDR3 spans 16 amino acids. CDR1 is GTSNPN and CDR2 is SVGIG in the germline V gene (reference sequence). In DNA form, the CDR3 reads TGTGCCTGGAGTCGGGGAGGCGGGGGTTTCTCCTACGAGCAGTACTTC. It codes for CAWSRGGGGFSYEQYF.